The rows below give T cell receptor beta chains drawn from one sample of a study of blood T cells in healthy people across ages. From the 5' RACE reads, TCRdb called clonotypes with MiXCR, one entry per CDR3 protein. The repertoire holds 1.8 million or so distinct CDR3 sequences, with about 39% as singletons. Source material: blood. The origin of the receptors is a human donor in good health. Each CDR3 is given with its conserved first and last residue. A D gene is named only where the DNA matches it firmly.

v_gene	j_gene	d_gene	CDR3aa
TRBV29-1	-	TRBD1	CSVGAGTEAYNEQYF
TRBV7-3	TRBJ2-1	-	CASSLDGHNEQFF
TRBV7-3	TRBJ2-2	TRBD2	CASSGGGGTGELFF
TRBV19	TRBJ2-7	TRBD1	CASSTLGQGGYEQYF
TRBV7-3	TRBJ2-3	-	CASSLRGGTDTQYF
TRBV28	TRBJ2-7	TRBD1	CATRGTGGVYEQYF
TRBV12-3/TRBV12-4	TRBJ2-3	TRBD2	CASSLQRTSREYF
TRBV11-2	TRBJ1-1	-	CASSPSKNTEAFF
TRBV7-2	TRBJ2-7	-	CASSLTGSPYEQYF
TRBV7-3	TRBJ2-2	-	CASSLSGRENTGELFF
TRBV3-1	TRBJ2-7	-	CASSPKMWASGYEQYF
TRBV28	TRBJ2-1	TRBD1	CASSFVGQGVGEQFF
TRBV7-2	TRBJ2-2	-	CASSPDSSNTGELFF
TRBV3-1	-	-	CASSQTGQYEQYF
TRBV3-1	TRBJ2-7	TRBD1	CASTQRAGGAYEQYF
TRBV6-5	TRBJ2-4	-	CASSIVPQSYEQYF
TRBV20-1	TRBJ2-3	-	CSASSVSGADTQYF
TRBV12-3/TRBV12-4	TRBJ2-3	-	CASSVREGTDTQYF